This T cell receptor beta chain was identified during a study of CD8 T cells in ankylosing spondylitis. General observations from the study: Certain motif variants had earlier been reported in reactive arthritis synovial fluid and blood.

This clonotype has more than one count but fewer than ten. Its target is unknown. TCRdb reprocessed the 5' RACE reads via MiXCR and lists one record per CDR3 protein. The profile shows a few hundred thousand distinct CDR3 sequences, over 15% of them singletons. Sequenced sample: blood, either unsorted or a sorted T cell fraction (not recorded which). The receptor was derived from a male donor with ankylosing spondylitis or in good health (not recorded which).

The CDR3 DNA follows: TGCGCCAGCAGCTATCTGACTAGCGGGAGGACAGATACGCAGTATTTT. Residues: CASSYLTSGRTDTQYF. The chain uses TRBV5-1 and TRBJ2-3; 13 nucleotides line up with TRBD2. Per germline, CDR1 SGHRS and CDR2 YFSETQ. CDR3 length: 16 residues. Trimming took 3 bases from V and 3 from J; bases not matched to a gene: 4. The full variable domain, with the rest looked up from reference TRBV5-1 and TRBJ2-3, is KAGVTQTPRYLIKTRGQQVTLSCSPISGHRSVSWYQQTPGQGLQFLFEYFSETQRNKGNFPGRFSGRQFSNSRSEMNVSTLELGDSALYLCASSYLTSGRTDTQYFGPGTRLTVL.